The clone carrying this TCR beta chain was counted only a few times. Its antigen is undetermined. One entry per CDR3 protein results from TCRdb running MiXCR on the 5' RACE reads. The sample yields approximately 500,000 distinct CDR3 sequences, 20% to 25% seen once. V was trimmed by 5 bases and J by 4 bases, leaving 11 bases between them. The CDR3 totals 13 residues. These data originate in a study of identical twins. Notes on the study in general: The abundant beta clonotypes from cord blood had fewer insertions, and memory repertoires had none of this.

This same sample was also part of a study on T cells expressing NK-cell markers. Per that paper: Seven of the eight sequenced donors were classified as HCMV-seropositive, and one was classified as seronegative.

Sequencing was performed on CD4+ T cells sorted from blood. The sequence was collected from a young woman in good health. This rearrangement joins TRBV12-3 or TRBV12-4 to TRBJ1-2; possibly TRBD1 for D (5 bases). The CDR3 protein is CASSPQTAYGYTF. The CDR3 DNA reads as TGTGCCAGCAGTCCCCAGACAGCCTATGGCTACACCTTC.